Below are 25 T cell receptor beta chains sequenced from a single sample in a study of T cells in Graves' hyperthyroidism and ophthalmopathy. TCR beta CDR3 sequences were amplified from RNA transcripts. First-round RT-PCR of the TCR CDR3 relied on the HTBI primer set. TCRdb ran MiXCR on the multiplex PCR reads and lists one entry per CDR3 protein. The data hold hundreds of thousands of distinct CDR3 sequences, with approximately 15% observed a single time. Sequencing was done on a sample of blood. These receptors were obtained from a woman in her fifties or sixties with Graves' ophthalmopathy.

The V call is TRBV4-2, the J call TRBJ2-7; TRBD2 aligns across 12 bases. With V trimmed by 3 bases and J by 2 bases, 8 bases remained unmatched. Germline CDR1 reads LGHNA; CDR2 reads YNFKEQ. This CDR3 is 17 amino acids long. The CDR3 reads CASSQGHLAGGTYEQYF. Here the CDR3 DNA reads TGTGCCAGCAGCCAGGGTCATCTAGCGGGAGGGACCTACGAGCAGTACTTC.

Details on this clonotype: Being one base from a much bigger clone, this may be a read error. In DNA, the CDR3 is TGTGCCAGCAGCTTAGAATTTAGTGTTACTAGCGGGAGTATCTACGAGCAGTACTTC. Its translation is CASSLEFSVTSGSIYEQYF. The chain uses TRBV7-2 and TRBJ2-7, with 11 bases aligning to TRBD2. V was pared by 1 base and J by 3 bases, with 14 bases of the junction left unmatched. The CDR3 totals 19 residues. CDR1 is SGHTA, CDR2 FQGNSA, per germline.

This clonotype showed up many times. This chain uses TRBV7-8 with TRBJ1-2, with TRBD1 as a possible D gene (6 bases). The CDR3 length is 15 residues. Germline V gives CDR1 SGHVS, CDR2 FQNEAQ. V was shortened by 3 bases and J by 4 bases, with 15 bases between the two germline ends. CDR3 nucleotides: TGTGCCAGCAGCTTTTTCAAACAGGGTTCCTATGGCTACACCTTC. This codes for CASSFFKQGSYGYTF. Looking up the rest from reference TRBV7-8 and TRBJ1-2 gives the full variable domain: GAGVSQSPRYKVAKRGQDVALRCDPISGHVSLFWYQQALGQGPEFLTYFQNEAQLDKSGLPSDRFFAERPEGSVSTLKIQRTQQEDSAVYLCASSFFKQGSYGYTFGSGTRLTVV.

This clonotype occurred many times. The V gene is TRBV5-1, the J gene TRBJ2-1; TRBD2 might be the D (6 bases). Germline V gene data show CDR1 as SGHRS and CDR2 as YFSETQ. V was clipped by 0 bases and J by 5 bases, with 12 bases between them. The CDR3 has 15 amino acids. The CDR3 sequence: CASSLAVAAHNEQFF. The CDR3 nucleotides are TGCGCCAGCAGCTTGGCGGTAGCGGCACACAATGAGCAGTTCTTC.

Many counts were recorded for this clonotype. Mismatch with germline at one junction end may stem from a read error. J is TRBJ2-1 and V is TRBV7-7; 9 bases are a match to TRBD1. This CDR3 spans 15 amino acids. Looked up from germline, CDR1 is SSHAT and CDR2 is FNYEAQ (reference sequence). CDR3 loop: CASSSLQGASGEQFF. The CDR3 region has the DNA TGTGCTAGCAGCTCCCTACAGGGGGCTTCGGGCGAGCAGTTCTTC.

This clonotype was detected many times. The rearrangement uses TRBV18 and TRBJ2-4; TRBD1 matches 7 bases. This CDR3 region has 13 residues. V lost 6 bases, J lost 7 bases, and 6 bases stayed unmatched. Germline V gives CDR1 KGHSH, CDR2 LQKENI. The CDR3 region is CASSLSQGNIQYF. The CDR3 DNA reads TGTGCCAGCTCCCTCTCACAGGGGAACATTCAGTACTTC.

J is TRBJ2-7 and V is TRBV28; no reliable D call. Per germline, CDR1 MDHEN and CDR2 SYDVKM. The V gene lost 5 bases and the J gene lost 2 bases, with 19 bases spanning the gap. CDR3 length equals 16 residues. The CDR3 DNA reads TGTGCCAGCAGTCCAATGGGCAACACAGCCACCTACGAGCAGTACTTC. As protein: CASSPMGNTATYEQYF.

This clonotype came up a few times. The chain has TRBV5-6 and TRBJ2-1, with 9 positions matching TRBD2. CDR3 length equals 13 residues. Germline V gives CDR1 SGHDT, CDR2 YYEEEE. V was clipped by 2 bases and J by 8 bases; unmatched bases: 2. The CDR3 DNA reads TGTGCCAGCAGCTTCAGGACTAGCGATGAGCAGTTCTTC. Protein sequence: CASSFRTSDEQFF.

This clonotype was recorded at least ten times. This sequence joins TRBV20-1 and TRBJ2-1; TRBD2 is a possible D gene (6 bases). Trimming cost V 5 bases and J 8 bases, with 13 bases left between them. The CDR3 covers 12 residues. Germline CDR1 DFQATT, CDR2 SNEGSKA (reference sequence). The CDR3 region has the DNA TGCAGTGCTCGACTAGTTCTCTATGAGCAGTTCTTC. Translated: CSARLVLYEQFF.

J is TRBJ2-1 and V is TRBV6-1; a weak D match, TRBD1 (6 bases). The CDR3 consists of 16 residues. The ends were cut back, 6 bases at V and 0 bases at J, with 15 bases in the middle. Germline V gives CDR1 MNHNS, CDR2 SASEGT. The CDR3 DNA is TGTGCCAGCAGCCTCGACAGGCTGAGCTCCTACAATGAGCAGTTCTTC. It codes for CASSLDRLSSYNEQFF.

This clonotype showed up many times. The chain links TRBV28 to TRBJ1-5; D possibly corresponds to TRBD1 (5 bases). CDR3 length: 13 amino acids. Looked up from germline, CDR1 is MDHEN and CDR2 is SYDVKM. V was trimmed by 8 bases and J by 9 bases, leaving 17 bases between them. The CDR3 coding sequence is TGTGCCAGCGATCAAACTCAGGGTTCGCCCCAGCATTTT. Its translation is CASDQTQGSPQHF.

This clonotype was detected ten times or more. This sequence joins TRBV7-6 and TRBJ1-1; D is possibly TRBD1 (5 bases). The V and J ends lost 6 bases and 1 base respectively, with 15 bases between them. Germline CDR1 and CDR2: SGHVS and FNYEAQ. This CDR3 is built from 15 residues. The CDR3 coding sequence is TGTGCCAGCAGTCAAGCCCCTCAGGGGAACACTGAAGCTTTCTTT. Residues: CASSQAPQGNTEAFF.

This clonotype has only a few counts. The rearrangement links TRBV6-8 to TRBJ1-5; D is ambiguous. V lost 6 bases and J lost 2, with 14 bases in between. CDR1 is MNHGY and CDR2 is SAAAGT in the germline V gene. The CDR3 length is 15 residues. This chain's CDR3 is CASRPAGNGNQPQHF. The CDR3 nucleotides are TGTGCCAGCAGACCTGCGGGCAATGGCAATCAGCCCCAGCATTTT.

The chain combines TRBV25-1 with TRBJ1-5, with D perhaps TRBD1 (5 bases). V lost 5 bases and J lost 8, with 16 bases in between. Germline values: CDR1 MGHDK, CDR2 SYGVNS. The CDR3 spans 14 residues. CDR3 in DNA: TGTGCCAGCAGTCCCCGGGGCAACTACGAGCCCCAGCATTTT. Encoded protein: CASSPRGNYEPQHF.

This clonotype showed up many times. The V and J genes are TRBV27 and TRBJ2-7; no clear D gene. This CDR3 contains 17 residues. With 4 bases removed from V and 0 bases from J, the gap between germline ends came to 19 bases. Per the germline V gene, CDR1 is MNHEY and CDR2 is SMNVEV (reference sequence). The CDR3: CASSSIIDPSSSYEQYF. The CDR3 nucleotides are TGTGCCAGCAGTTCTATAATCGATCCGTCGAGCTCCTACGAGCAGTACTTC.

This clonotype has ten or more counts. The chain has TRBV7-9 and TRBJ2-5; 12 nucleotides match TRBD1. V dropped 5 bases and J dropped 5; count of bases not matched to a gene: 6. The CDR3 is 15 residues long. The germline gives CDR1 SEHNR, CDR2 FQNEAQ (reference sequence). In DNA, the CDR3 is TGTGCCAGCAGCGAACCGGGACAGGGGGCTGAGACCCAGTACTTC. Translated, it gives CASSEPGQGAETQYF.

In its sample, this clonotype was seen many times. The CDR3 region is CASSFGGFYEQYF. The CDR3 bases are TGTGCCAGCAGCTTCGGCGGGTTCTACGAGCAGTACTTC. The chain recombines TRBV7-2 with TRBJ2-7, with a weak D call TRBD2 (5 bases). This CDR3 is 13 amino acids long. CDR1 and CDR2 (germline): SGHTA, FQGNSA. V was shortened by 3 bases and J by 3 bases, with 9 bases between the two germline ends.

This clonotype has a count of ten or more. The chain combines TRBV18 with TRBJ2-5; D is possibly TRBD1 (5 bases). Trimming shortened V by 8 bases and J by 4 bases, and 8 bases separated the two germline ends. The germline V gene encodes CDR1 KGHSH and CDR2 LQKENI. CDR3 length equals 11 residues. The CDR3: CASQGGETQYF. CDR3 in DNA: TGTGCCAGCCAGGGTGGAGAGACCCAGTACTTC.

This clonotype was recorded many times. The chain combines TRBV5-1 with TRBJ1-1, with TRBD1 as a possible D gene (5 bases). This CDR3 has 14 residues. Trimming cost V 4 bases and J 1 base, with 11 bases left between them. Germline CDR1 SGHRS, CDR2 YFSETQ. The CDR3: CASSPQVANTEAFF. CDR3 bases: TGCGCCAGCAGCCCACAGGTTGCGAACACTGAAGCTTTCTTT. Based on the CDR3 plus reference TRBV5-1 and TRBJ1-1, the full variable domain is KAGVTQTPRYLIKTRGQQVTLSCSPISGHRSVSWYQQTPGQGLQFLFEYFSETQRNKGNFPGRFSGRQFSNSRSEMNVSTLELGDSALYLCASSPQVANTEAFFGQGTRLTVV.

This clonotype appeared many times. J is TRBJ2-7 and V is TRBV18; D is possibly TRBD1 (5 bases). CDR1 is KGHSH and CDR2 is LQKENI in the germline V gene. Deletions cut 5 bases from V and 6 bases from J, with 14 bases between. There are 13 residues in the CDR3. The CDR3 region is CASSTKGAVEQYF. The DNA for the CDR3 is TGTGCCAGCTCAACTAAAGGGGCGGTCGAGCAGTACTTC.

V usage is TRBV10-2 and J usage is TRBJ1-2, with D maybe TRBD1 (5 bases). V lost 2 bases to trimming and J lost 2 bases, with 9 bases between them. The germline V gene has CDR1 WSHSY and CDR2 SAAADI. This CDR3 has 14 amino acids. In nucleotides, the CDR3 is TGCGCCAGCAGTGAGATTCAGGGCAACTATGGCTACACCTTC. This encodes CASSEIQGNYGYTF.

CDR3 sequence: CASSHAGGGRYEQYF. DNA for the CDR3: TGTGCCAGCAGCCACGCAGGGGGCGGTCGGTACGAGCAGTACTTC. The chain has TRBV3-1 and TRBJ2-7; 8 bases line up with TRBD1. Unmatched junction bases numbered 8, after V lost 3 bases and J lost 4 bases. CDR1 and CDR2 (germline): LGHDT, YNNKEL (reference sequence). The CDR3 is 15 amino acids.

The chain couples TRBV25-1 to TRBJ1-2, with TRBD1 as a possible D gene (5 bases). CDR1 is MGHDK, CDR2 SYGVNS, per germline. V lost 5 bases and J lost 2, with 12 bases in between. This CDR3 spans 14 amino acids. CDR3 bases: TGTGCCAGCAGTCAGCAGGGAGGGAACTATGGCTACACCTTC. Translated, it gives CASSQQGGNYGYTF.

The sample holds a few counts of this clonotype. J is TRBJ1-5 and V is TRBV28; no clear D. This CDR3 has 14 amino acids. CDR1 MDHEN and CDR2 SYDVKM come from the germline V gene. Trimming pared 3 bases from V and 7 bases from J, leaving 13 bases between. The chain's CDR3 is CASSFITASQPQHF. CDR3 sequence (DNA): TGTGCCAGCAGTTTCATAACAGCCTCCCAGCCCCAGCATTTT.

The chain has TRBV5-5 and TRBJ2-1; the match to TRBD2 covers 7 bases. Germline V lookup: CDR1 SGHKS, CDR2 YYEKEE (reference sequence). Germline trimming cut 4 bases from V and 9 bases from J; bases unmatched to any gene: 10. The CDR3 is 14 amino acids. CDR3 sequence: CASSGGTIQAEQFF. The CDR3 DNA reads TGTGCCAGCAGCGGTGGGACTATCCAGGCTGAGCAGTTCTTC.